A selection of T cell receptor beta chains follows, all from one sample in a study of T cells and Merkel cell carcinoma outcomes. Libraries were prepared by immunoSEQ multiplex PCR; TCRdb keeps only in-frame clonotypes and omits some of them. The sample lists 9,000 to 15,000 clones, nearly 97% occurring once. Sequenced input: tumor tissue from Merkel cell carcinoma. These receptors were taken from a human donor with Merkel cell carcinoma. CDR3s include the opening cysteine and the closing phenylalanine or tryptophan. D genes are given only for firm matches. Clone size is stated in some rows and not others, as once, few, many or a class when expanded.

abundance | j_gene | len | v_gene | d_gene | CDR3aa | CDR3nt
NA | TRBJ1-2 | 14 | TRBV30 | TRBD1 | CAWSYSTGRYGYTF | TGTGCCTGGAGTTACTCGACAGGGCGGTATGGCTACACCTTC
NA | TRBJ2-1 | 15 | TRBV27 | TRBD1 | CASSEGQGAYNEQFF | TGTGCCAGCAGTGAGGGACAGGGGGCCTACAATGAGCAGTTCTTC
NA | TRBJ2-5 | 16 | TRBV7-2 | TRBD1 | CASSPGQGVFRETQYF | TGTGCCAGCAGCCCCGGACAGGGAGTCTTCAGGGAGACCCAGTACTTC
NA | TRBJ2-1 | 13 | TRBV7-3 | NA | CASSPTIDNEQFF | TGTGCCAGCAGCCCAACGATAGACAATGAGCAGTTCTTC
NA | TRBJ2-1 | 15 | TRBV7-8 | TRBD1 | CASSYPGQGNNEQFF | TGTGCCAGCAGCTACCCGGGACAGGGAAACAATGAGCAGTTCTTC
NA | TRBJ2-5 | 12 | TRBV7-9 | NA | CASSFPGRTQYF | TGTGCCAGCAGCTTTCCAGGGAGGACCCAGTACTTC
NA | TRBJ2-5 | 15 | TRBV18 | NA | CASSPESRRQETQYF | TGTGCCAGCTCACCGGAATCTCGCCGTCAAGAGACCCAGTACTTC
NA | TRBJ2-3 | 13 | TRBV12-5 | NA | CASGLSSTDTQYF | TGTGCTAGTGGCCTGAGCAGCACAGATACGCAGTATTTT
few | TRBJ2-1 | 13 | TRBV28 | TRBD2 | CASSPRGSLEQFF | TGTGCCAGCAGCCCGCGGGGGTCACTTGAGCAGTTCTTC
NA | TRBJ1-5 | 13 | TRBV13 | NA | CASSQTGNQPQHF | TGTGCCAGCAGCCAAACCGGCAATCAGCCCCAGCATTTT
NA | TRBJ2-1 | 19 | TRBV5-1 | TRBD2 | CASSLIGLAGGSSYNEQFF | TGCGCCAGCAGCTTAATAGGACTAGCGGGGGGAAGCTCCTACAATGAGCAGTTCTTC
NA | TRBJ2-2 | 12 | TRBV28 | NA | CASSRNTGELFF | TGTGCCAGCAGCCGGAACACCGGGGAGCTGTTTTTT
NA | TRBJ2-7 | 15 | TRBV4-3 | NA | CASSQDTHYSYEQYF | TGCGCCAGCAGCCAAGATACCCACTACTCCTACGAGCAGTACTTC
NA | TRBJ1-1 | 17 | TRBV19 | TRBD1 | CASSPPERTGRRTEAFF | TGTGCCAGTAGTCCCCCGGAAAGGACAGGTCGGCGCACTGAAGCTTTCTTT
NA | TRBJ2-7 | 12 | TRBV28 | NA | CASSQGVYEQYF | TGTGCCAGCAGTCAAGGGGTCTACGAGCAGTACTTC
once | TRBJ2-5 | 14 | TRBV2 | NA | CASSEAPGLETQYF | TGTGCCAGCAGTGAAGCCCCAGGGTTAGAGACCCAGTACTTC
NA | TRBJ1-3 | 17 | TRBV18 | NA | CASSPQGPLLSGNTIYF | TGTGCCAGCTCACCTCAGGGGCCGCTCCTCTCTGGAAACACCATATATTTT
NA | TRBJ2-7 | 13 | TRBV7-9 | NA | CASSFANSYEQYF | TGTGCCAGCAGCTTTGCCAACTCCTACGAGCAGTACTTC
NA | TRBJ2-1 | 15 | TRBV4-2 | NA | CASSSPSGVTNEQFF | TGTGCCAGCAGCTCGCCTTCGGGAGTAACGAATGAGCAGTTCTTC
NA | TRBJ2-2 | 14 | TRBV9 | NA | CASSFQDRGGELFF | TGTGCCAGCAGCTTTCAGGACCGAGGCGGGGAGCTGTTTTTT
NA | TRBJ1-3 | 14 | TRBV14 | NA | CASSHRSSGNTIYF | TGTGCCAGCAGCCATAGAAGCTCTGGAAACACCATATATTTT
NA | TRBJ2-5 | 11 | TRBV5-1 | NA | CASRREGAQYF | TGCGCCAGCAGACGAGAAGGGGCCCAGTACTTC
NA | TRBJ1-2 | 14 | TRBV28 | TRBD1 | CASSFGDREDGYTF | TGTGCCAGCAGTTTCGGAGACAGGGAAGATGGCTACACCTTC
NA | TRBJ1-2 | 13 | TRBV30 | NA | CAWSVKINYGYTF | TGTGCCTGGAGTGTGAAGATTAACTATGGCTACACCTTC
NA | TRBJ2-5 | 15 | TRBV11-3 | TRBD1 | CASTGTGGPRKTQYF | TGTGCCAGCACCGGCACAGGGGGTCCCAGAAAGACCCAGTACTTC
NA | TRBJ1-5 | 14 | TRBV6-5 | NA | CASSYSREPGVQHF | TGTGCCAGCAGTTACTCGAGGGAACCGGGGGTCCAGCATTTT
NA | TRBJ2-7 | 14 | TRBV5-1 | TRBD2 | CASSGSSGSDEQYF | TGCGCCAGCAGCGGCTCGAGCGGGAGTGACGAGCAGTACTTC